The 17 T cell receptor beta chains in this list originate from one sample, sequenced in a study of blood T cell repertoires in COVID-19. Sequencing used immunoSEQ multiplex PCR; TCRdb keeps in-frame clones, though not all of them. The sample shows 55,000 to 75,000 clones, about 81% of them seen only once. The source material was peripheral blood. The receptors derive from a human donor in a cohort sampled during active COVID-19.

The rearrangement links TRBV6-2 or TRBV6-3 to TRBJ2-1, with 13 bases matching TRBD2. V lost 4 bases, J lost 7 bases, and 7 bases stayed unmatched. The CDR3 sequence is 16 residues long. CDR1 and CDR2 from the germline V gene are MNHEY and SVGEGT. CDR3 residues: CASSSARTSGRNEQFF. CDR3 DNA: TGTGCCAGCAGTTCCGCGCGGACTAGCGGGAGAAATGAGCAGTTCTTC.

The CDR3 DNA reads TGTGCCAGTAGACGACTACGTGGCTCCTACAATGAGCAGTTCTTC. Amino acid sequence: CASRRLRGSYNEQFF. This chain joins TRBV28 and TRBJ2-1; D is perhaps TRBD2 (5 bases). The CDR3 contains 15 residues. Germline V gene sequence: CDR1 MDHEN, CDR2 SYDVKM. V lost 9 bases, J lost 0 bases, and 15 bases lay in between.

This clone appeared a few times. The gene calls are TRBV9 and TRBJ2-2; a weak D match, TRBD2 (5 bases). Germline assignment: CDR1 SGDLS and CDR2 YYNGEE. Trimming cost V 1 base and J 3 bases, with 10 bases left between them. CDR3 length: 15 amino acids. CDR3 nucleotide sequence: TGTGCCAGCAGCGTATTGGGAGAGGACACCGGGGAGCTGTTTTTT. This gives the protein CASSVLGEDTGELFF.

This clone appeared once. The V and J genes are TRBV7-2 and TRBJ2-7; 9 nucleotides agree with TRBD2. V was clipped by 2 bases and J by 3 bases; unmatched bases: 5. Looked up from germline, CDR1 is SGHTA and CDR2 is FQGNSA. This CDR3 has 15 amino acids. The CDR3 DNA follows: TGTGCCAGCAGCTTACGATCTAGCGGGATCTACGAGCAGTACTTC. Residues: CASSLRSSGIYEQYF.

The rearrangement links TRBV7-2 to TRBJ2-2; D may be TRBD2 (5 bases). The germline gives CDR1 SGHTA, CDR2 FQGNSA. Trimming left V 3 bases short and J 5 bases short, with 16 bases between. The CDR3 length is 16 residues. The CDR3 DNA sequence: TGTGCCAGCAGCTTCCCCCTCTGGGGAGCGACCGGGGAGCTGTTTTTT. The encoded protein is CASSFPLWGATGELFF.

The CDR3 here is CASGQVNEKLFF. The CDR3, as DNA: TGTGCCAGCGGACAGGTTAATGAAAAACTGTTTTTT. The chain has TRBV6-5 and TRBJ1-4; 7 bases align to TRBD1. The CDR3 is made up of 12 amino acids. Germline V CDR1 and CDR2: MNHEY, SVGAGI. Trimming at V came to 8 bases and at J to 4 bases, leaving 1 base not matched to a gene.

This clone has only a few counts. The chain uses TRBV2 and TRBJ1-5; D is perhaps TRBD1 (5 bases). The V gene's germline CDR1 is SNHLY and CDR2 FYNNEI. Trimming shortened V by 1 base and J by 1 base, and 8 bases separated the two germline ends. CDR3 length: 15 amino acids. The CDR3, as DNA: TGTGCCAGCAGTGAAGGTGGGGGGAGCAATCAGCCCCAGCATTTT. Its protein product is CASSEGGGSNQPQHF.

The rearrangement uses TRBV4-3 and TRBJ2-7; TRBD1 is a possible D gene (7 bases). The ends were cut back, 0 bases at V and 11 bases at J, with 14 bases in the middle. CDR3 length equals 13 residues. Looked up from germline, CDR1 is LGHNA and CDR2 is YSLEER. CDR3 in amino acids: CASSQDLGGGKYF. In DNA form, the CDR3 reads TGCGCCAGCAGCCAAGATTTAGGAGGGGGCAAGTACTTC.

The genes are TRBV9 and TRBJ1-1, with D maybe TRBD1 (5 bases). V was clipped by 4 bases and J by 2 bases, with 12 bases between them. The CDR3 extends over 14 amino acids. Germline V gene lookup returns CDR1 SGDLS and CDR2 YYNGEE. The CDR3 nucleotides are TGTGCCAGCAGCCCACGGACAAAAAACACTGAAGCTTTCTTT. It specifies CASSPRTKNTEAFF.

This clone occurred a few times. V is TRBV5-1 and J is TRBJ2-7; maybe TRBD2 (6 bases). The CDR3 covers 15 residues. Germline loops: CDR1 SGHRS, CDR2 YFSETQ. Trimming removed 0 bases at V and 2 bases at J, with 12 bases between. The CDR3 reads CASSLAWRGPYEQYF. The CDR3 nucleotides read TGCGCCAGCAGCTTGGCTTGGCGGGGCCCCTACGAGCAGTACTTC.

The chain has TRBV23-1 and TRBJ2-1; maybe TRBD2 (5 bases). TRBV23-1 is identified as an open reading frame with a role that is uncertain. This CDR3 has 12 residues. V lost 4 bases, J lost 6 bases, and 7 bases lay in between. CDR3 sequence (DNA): TGCGCCAGCAGTCTGGAGGTCAATGAGCAGTTCTTC. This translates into CASSLEVNEQFF.

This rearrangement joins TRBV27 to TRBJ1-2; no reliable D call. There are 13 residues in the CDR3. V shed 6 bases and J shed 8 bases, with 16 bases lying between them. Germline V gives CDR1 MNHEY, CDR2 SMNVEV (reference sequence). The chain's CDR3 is CASSRGGSRGYTF. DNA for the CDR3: TGTGCCAGCAGCCGGGGTGGCAGCCGAGGCTACACCTTC.

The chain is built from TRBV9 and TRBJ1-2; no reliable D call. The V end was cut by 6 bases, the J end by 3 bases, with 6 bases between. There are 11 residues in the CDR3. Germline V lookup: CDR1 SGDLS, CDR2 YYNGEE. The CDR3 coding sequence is TGTGCCAGCAAGAGAGACTATGGCTACACCTTC. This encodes CASKRDYGYTF.

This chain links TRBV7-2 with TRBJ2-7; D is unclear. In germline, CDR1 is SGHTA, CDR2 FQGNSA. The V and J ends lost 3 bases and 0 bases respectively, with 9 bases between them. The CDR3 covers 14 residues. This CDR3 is CASSFAGSSYEQYF. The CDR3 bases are TGTGCCAGCAGCTTTGCCGGTAGCTCCTACGAGCAGTACTTC.

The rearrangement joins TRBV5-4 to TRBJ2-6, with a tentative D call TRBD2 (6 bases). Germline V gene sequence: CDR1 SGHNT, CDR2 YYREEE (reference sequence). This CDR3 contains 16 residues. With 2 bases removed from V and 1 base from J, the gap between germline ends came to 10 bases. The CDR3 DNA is TGTGCCAGCAGCTTTGGGGGGAAGTCTGGGGCCAACGTCCTGACTTTC. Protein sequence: CASSFGGKSGANVLTF.

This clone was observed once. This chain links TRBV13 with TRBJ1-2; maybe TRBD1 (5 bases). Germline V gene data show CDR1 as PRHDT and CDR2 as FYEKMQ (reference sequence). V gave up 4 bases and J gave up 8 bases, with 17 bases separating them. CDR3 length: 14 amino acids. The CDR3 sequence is CASSYRDSQEGYTF. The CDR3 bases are TGTGCCAGCAGCTATAGGGACTCACAAGAGGGCTACACCTTC.

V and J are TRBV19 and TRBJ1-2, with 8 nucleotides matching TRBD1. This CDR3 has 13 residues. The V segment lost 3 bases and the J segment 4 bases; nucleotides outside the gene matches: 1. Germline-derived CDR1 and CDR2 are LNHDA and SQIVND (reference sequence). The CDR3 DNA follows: TGTGCCAGTAGTATTGACAGGGGCTATGGCTACACCTTC. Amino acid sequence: CASSIDRGYGYTF. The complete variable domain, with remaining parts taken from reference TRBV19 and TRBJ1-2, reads DGGITQSPKYLFRKEGQNVTLSCEQNLNHDAMYWYRQDPGQGLRLIYYSQIVNDFQKGDIAEGYSVSREKKESFPLTVTSAQKNPTAFYLCASSIDRGYGYTFGSGTRLTVV.